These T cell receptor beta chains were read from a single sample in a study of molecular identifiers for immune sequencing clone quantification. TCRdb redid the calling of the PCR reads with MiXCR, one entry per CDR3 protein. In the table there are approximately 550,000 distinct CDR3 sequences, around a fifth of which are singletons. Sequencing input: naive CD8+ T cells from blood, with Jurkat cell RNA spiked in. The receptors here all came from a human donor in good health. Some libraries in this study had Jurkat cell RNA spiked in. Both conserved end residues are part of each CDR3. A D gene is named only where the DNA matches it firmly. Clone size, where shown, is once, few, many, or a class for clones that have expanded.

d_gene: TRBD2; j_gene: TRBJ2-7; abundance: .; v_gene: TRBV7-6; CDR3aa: CASSLEPPSSGILSYEQYF; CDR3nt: TGTGCCAGCAGCTTAGAGCCCCCCTCTAGCGGGATCCTGTCCTACGAGCAGTACTTC
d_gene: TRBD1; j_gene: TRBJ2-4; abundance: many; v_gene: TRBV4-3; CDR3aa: CASSQDLNRGLAKNIQYF; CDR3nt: TGCGCCAGCAGCCAAGATCTTAACAGGGGCCTAGCCAAAAACATTCAGTACTTC
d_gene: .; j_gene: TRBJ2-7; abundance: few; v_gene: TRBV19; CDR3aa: CASSILAGNYEQYF; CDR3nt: TGTGCCAGTAGTATATTAGCTGGGAACTACGAGCAGTACTTC
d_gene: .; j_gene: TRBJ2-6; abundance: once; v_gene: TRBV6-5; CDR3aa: CASSYGERYSGANVLTF; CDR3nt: TGTGCCAGCAGTTACGGTGAACGGTACTCTGGGGCCAACGTCCTGACTTTC
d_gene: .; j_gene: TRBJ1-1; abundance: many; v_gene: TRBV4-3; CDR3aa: CASSPRPKGNTEAFF; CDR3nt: TGCGCCAGCAGCCCCCGACCGAAAGGGAACACTGAAGCTTTCTTT
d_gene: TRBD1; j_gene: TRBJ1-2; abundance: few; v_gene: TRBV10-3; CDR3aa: CAISEPEIDRAPNYGYTF; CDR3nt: TGTGCCATCAGTGAGCCGGAGATTGACAGGGCCCCCAACTATGGCTACACCTTC
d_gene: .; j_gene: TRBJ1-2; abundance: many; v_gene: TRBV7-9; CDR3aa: CASSSNDRDSTYTF; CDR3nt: TGTGCCAGCAGCTCCAACGACCGGGATAGCACCTACACCTTC
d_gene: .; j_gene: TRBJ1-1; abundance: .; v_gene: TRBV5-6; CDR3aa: CASSPRLMNTEAFF; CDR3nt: TGTGCCAGCAGCCCCAGACTTATGAACACTGAAGCTTTCTTT
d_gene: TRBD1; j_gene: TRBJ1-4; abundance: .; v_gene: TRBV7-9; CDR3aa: CASSSRDSRDEKLFF; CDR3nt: TGTGCCAGCAGCTCCCGGGACAGCAGGGATGAAAAACTGTTTTTT
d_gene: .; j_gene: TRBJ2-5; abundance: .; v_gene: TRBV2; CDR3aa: CASSESPAGPETQYF; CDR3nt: TGTGCCAGCAGTGAATCCCCTGCGGGGCCAGAGACCCAGTACTTC
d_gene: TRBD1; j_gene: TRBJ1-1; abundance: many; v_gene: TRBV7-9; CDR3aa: CASSSDRGLEAFF; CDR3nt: TGTGCCAGCAGCTCGGACAGGGGGCTTGAAGCTTTCTTT
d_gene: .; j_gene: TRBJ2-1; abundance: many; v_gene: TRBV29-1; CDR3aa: CSVVGQNGEQFF; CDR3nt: TGCAGCGTTGTGGGGCAGAATGGTGAGCAGTTCTTC
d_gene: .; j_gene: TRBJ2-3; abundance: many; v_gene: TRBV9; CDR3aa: CASSVRGSPPDTQYF; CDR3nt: TGTGCCAGCAGCGTCAGGGGCTCTCCCCCAGATACGCAGTATTTT
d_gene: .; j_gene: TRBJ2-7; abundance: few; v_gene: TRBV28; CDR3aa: CASSLGSRDWGDGEQYF; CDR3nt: TGTGCCAGCAGTTTAGGGTCCCGGGACTGGGGTGATGGGGAGCAGTACTTC
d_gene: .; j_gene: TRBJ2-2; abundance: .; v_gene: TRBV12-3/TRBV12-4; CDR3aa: CASSPPPGGGTGELFF; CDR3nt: TGTGCCAGCAGTCCTCCGCCAGGGGGAGGCACCGGGGAGCTGTTTTTT